The 5 T cell receptor beta chains presented below share a single source sample, sequenced in a study of beta chain features in type 1 diabetes. Expressed TCRB transcripts were sequenced because the entire RNA isolate underwent reverse transcription. Method: immunoSEQ multiplex PCR; TCRdb's copy keeps in-frame clones and lacks some. The sample holds some 350,000 clones, 9.5% to 10% seen once. Their antigens are not known. Study conclusions and caveats: TCRB CDR3s from Type 1 diabetes patients were moderately but significantly shorter in all four CD4+ subsets.

The sequencing sample was made of central memory CD4+ T cells from blood. Source of these receptors: a man younger than 45 with type 1 diabetes.

This clone was counted only a few times. The rearrangement uses TRBV7-3 and TRBJ2-3, with 12 bases that match TRBD2. V lost 0 bases, J lost 8 bases, and 12 bases stayed unmatched. This CDR3 has 18 amino acids. In germline, CDR1 is SGHTA, CDR2 FQGTGA. CDR3 coding DNA: TGTGCCAGCAGCTTAACGGCGTCTAGCGGGAGGGCCCCCCTTACGCAGTATTTT. It yields the protein CASSLTASSGRAPLTQYF.

There are a few counts of this clone. V gene TRBV11-1 combines with J gene TRBJ2-2; D not certain. Trimming stripped 1 base from V and 0 bases from J, with 3 bases between. This CDR3 is built from 14 residues. From germline, CDR1 is SGHAT and CDR2 FQDESV (reference sequence). The CDR3 DNA reads as TGTGCCAGCAGCTTAGGGTCGAACACCGGGGAGCTGTTTTTT. Translating it yields CASSLGSNTGELFF.

This clone showed up just a few times. The CDR3 coding sequence is TGTGCCTGGAGTCGAGGGGGGGGCTACGAGCAGTACTTC. It is translated as CAWSRGGGYEQYF. This chain links TRBV30 with TRBJ2-7, with D possibly matching TRBD2 (7 bases). Germline CDR1 and CDR2: GTSNPN and SVGIG (reference sequence). The CDR3 is 13 residues long. V lost 2 bases and J lost 3, with 11 bases in between.

The rearrangement uses TRBV7-2 and TRBJ1-2; 7 nucleotides align to TRBD1. In germline, CDR1 is SGHTA, CDR2 FQGNSA. The CDR3 length is 14 residues. The V segment lost 1 base and the J segment 7 bases; nucleotides outside the gene matches: 6. The CDR3 DNA reads as TGTGCCAGCAGCTTAGTGGGACAGAAGCGTGGCTACACCTTC. It encodes CASSLVGQKRGYTF.

The chain has TRBV18 and TRBJ1-2; TRBD1 matches 10 bases. The CDR3 length is 15 residues. Per the germline V gene, CDR1 is KGHSH and CDR2 is LQKENI. Trimming removed 3 bases from V and 12 bases from J; junction bases left unmatched: 13. CDR3 sequence reads: CASSPPGQGNVLNTF. The CDR3 DNA sequence: TGTGCCAGCTCACCTCCGGGACAGGGGAACGTCCTTAACACCTTC.